Listed here is a single T cell receptor (beta chain). The antigen remains undetermined. A junction end diverges from the germline sequence, so it may reflect a read error. In germline, CDR1 is LNHDA, CDR2 SQIVND (reference sequence). This CDR3 is 16 amino acids long. The record originates from a study of blood T cells in healthy people across ages. Findings and limits, study-wide: A greater number of naive CD4+ cells and higher diversity distinguished long-lived donors from aged donors.

Alongside a J-beta primer mix, a sample-barcoded 5' primer served in a second PCR lasting about 7 to 11 cycles. TCRdb re-called the 5' RACE reads with MiXCR, one entry per CDR3 protein. The sample lists about 1.7 million distinct CDR3 sequences, 25% to 30% occurring once. Sequenced input: blood. This clonotype originated in a woman aged 25 to 45 in good health. The chain couples TRBV19 to TRBJ2-6; possible D gene TRBD1, 5 bases. The CDR3 spells CTSSKQEVSGANVLTF. The CDR3, as DNA: TGTACCAGTAGTAAACAGGAAGTCTCTGGGGCCAACGTCCTGACTTTC.